These T cell receptor beta chains were read from a single sample in a study of cytomegalovirus exposure and HLA in healthy donors. Sequenced by immunoSEQ multiplex PCR; TCRdb stores in-frame clones only, minus some. The table has 100,000 to 150,000 clones, about 85% seen once; the top ten hold under 2%. Material for sequencing was PBMCs. These receptors were taken from a boy aged 5 to 17 in good health and CMV-seronegative. Each CDR3 is given with its conserved first and last residue. Each record gives: J gene, clone size, V gene, D gene, CDR3 protein, CDR3 DNA. D genes are given only for firm matches. Some rows have no size entry. The others give once, few or many, or a class for an expanded clone.

TRBJ1-5	-	TRBV19	TRBD1	CASSTNRGFVSGNQPQHF	TGTGCCAGTAGTACTAACAGGGGTTTCGTTTCGGGCAATCAGCCCCAGCATTTT
TRBJ2-3	-	TRBV5-1	-	CASSLSGTRTTDTQYF	TGCGCCAGCAGCTTGAGTGGTACTAGGACCACAGATACGCAGTATTTT
TRBJ1-3	-	TRBV9	-	CASSGAGYTIYF	TGTGCCAGCAGCGGCGCCGGGTACACCATATATTTT
TRBJ1-1	-	TRBV18	-	CASSSQTPGTEAFF	TGTGCCAGCTCTTCACAAACCCCGGGCACTGAAGCTTTCTTT
TRBJ1-1	once	TRBV5-5	-	CASSLATGNTEAFF	TGTGCCAGCAGCTTGGCCACGGGGAACACTGAAGCTTTCTTT
TRBJ2-7	few	TRBV6-1	TRBD2	CASTSGGGGAHEQYF	TGTGCCAGCACGTCGGGGGGCGGGGGGGCACACGAGCAGTACTTC
TRBJ1-1	-	TRBV5-6	-	CASSRRGGDPAFF	TGTGCCAGCAGTCGACGGGGGGGGGATCCAGCTTTCTTT
TRBJ1-2	-	TRBV6-5	-	CASSTSPDSHYGYTF	TGTGCCAGCAGTACAAGTCCAGACAGCCACTATGGCTACACCTTC
TRBJ2-3	-	TRBV19	TRBD1	CASSMTGGTDTQYF	TGTGCCAGTAGTATGACAGGGGGCACAGATACGCAGTATTTT
TRBJ1-5	-	TRBV5-6	TRBD1	CASSFSRGLQPQHF	TGTGCCAGCAGCTTTAGCAGGGGGCTTCAGCCCCAGCATTTT
TRBJ1-3	-	TRBV4-1	-	CASSQLTARDTIYF	TGCGCCAGCAGCCAACTAACAGCGCGGGACACCATATATTTT
TRBJ2-2	-	TRBV5-1	-	CASSGGGGELFF	TGCGCCAGCAGTGGGGGCGGCGGGGAGCTGTTTTTT
TRBJ2-7	-	TRBV4-3	TRBD1	CASSQAGQGPYEQYF	TGCGCCAGCAGCCAGGCGGGACAGGGCCCCTACGAGCAGTACTTC
TRBJ2-2	-	TRBV4-1	TRBD2	CASSPVGAGVIGELFF	TGCGCCAGCAGCCCCGTGGGAGCGGGGGTTATCGGGGAGCTGTTTTTT
TRBJ2-3	-	TRBV6-1	TRBD2	CASSESGTSGSLTDTQYF	TGTGCCAGCAGTGAATCCGGGACTAGCGGGAGCCTCACAGATACGCAGTATTTT
TRBJ2-3	once	TRBV9	-	CASSVLEERDTQYF	TGTGCCAGCAGCGTATTGGAGGAACGGGATACGCAGTATTTT
TRBJ2-1	-	TRBV10-3	-	CAIGAVGAPGNEQFF	TGTGCCATCGGGGCTGTAGGGGCGCCCGGCAATGAGCAGTTCTTC
TRBJ1-2	-	TRBV27	-	CASSLLAGGYGYTF	TGTGCCAGCAGTTTATTGGCGGGGGGCTATGGCTACACCTTC
TRBJ2-2	-	TRBV4-1	TRBD2	CASSQDPMNPKTSPNTGELFF	TGCGCCAGCAGCCAAGATCCCATGAACCCTAAGACTAGCCCGAACACCGGGGAGCTGTTTTTT
TRBJ1-5	-	TRBV19	-	CASSIVYGGSNQPQHF	TGTGCCAGTAGTATAGTATATGGGGGGTCCAATCAGCCCCAGCATTTT
TRBJ2-3	-	TRBV18	TRBD1	CASSPQDRVDTQYF	TGTGCCAGCTCACCACAGGACAGGGTAGACACGCAGTATTTT
TRBJ1-4	once	TRBV7-2	-	CASSLQAEKLFF	TGTGCCAGCAGCTTACAGGCCGAAAAACTGTTTTTT
TRBJ2-7	-	TRBV4-3	-	CASSQEGQYSYEQYF	TGCGCCAGCAGCCAGGAGGGACAGTACTCCTACGAGCAGTACTTC
TRBJ1-1	-	TRBV9	-	CASSPRGGGGLDEAFF	TGTGCCAGCAGCCCGAGGGGGGGTGGGGGGCTTGATGAAGCTTTCTTT
TRBJ2-7	-	TRBV5-1	TRBD1	CASSSTRTGGRYEQYF	TGCGCCAGCAGCTCAACCCGGACAGGGGGACGGTACGAGCAGTACTTC